This T cell receptor beta chain was profiled in a study of siplizumab effects on memory and regulatory T cells. Study-wide results and limits: Roughly 75-95% of proliferating CD4+ or CD8+ clones defied assignment to a naive or memory phenotype. Just a small share of alloreactive clones was traced back to unstimulated subsets. Siplizumab produced a significant drop in alloreactive sequences attributable to unstimulated CD4+ memory cells. Contribution to the alloresponse seemed major for naive T cells, which also seemed more diverse than memory cells.

Produced via immunoSEQ multiplex PCR; TCRdb's table is partial and in-frame only. The data hold some 100,000 clones, with 80% to 95% observed a single time. Regarding this clone: Its antigen is not known.

Sequenced input: CD8+ T cells sorted from blood. This clonotype was obtained from a human donor in good health.

CDR3 coding DNA: TGTGCCAGCAGCTTCCCAGGGGGAAGAAACACAGATACGCAGTATTTT. Translated, it gives CASSFPGGRNTDTQYF. The rearrangement joins TRBV5-6 to TRBJ2-3; 7 positions agree with TRBD1. The J segment lost 2 bases and the V segment lost 2 bases, leaving 8 bases of the junction unmatched. Germline V gene lookup returns CDR1 SGHDT and CDR2 YYEEEE. The CDR3 has 16 amino acids.